The present T cell receptor beta chain was sequenced within a study of blood T cell repertoires in COVID-19. Germline values: CDR1 GTSNPN, CDR2 SVGIG (reference sequence). The CDR3 sequence is 13 residues long. Trimming pared 3 bases from V and 0 bases from J, leaving 8 bases between. Sequencing used immunoSEQ multiplex PCR; TCRdb keeps in-frame clones, though not all of them. The top ten hold roughly 3% of the sample, which has about 59,000 clones, around 79% seen once. The sample consisted of peripheral blood. V and J are TRBV30 and TRBJ1-1; TRBD1 is a possible D gene (5 bases). The receptor was derived from a man in his fifties or sixties with acute or convalescent COVID-19. The CDR3 loop reads CAWSRGVNTEAFF. For the CDR3, the DNA is TGTGCCTGGAGCCGGGGGGTGAACACTGAAGCTTTCTTT.